This is a list of T cell receptor beta chains from one sample in a study of CXCR3-negative and CXCR3-positive naive CD8 T cells. TCRdb reanalyzed the 5' RACE reads, giving one entry per CDR3 protein sequence and no DNA. There are some 40,000 distinct CDR3 sequences in the sample, with around 13% held by the top ten. Material: memory CD8+ T cells from blood. The receptors shown here come from a human donor in good health. Some clones in this sample may be carry-over from other donors' samples. The CDR3 runs from the conserved cysteine through the conserved F or W. Expanded clones get a size class; other rows say once, few or many, or leave the size out.

j_call: TRBJ1-2
clone_size: -
v_call: TRBV27
cdr3_aa: CASSLQGYGYTF

j_call: TRBJ2-3
clone_size: -
v_call: TRBV29-1
cdr3_aa: CSVGAPDRGLTDTQYF

j_call: TRBJ2-1
clone_size: -
v_call: TRBV4-1
cdr3_aa: CASSQPDTYNEQFF

j_call: TRBJ2-1
clone_size: -
v_call: TRBV9
cdr3_aa: CASSPGPYNEQFF

j_call: TRBJ2-7
clone_size: -
v_call: TRBV3-1
cdr3_aa: CASSQDFPGLKADEQYF

j_call: TRBJ2-1
clone_size: -
v_call: TRBV6-2/TRBV6-3
cdr3_aa: CASSPPPGTQNNEQFF

j_call: TRBJ2-4
clone_size: -
v_call: TRBV29-1
cdr3_aa: CSVLWGNLNIQYF

j_call: TRBJ2-2
clone_size: -
v_call: TRBV6-1
cdr3_aa: CASSVGSGQGTGELFF

j_call: TRBJ2-7
clone_size: -
v_call: TRBV11-2
cdr3_aa: CASSFLARANPNEQYF

j_call: TRBJ2-1
clone_size: -
v_call: TRBV5-1
cdr3_aa: CASSLGTGNNEQFF

j_call: TRBJ2-7
clone_size: -
v_call: TRBV4-3
cdr3_aa: CASSQERAGYSYEQYF

j_call: TRBJ2-5
clone_size: -
v_call: TRBV20-1
cdr3_aa: CSATFGVQETQYF

j_call: TRBJ2-3
clone_size: medium-sized
v_call: TRBV5-5
cdr3_aa: CASSSVPGQSTDTQYF